These 23 T cell receptor beta chains were sequenced from one sample in a study of shared clonotypes between healthy human individuals. Measured with immunoSEQ multiplex PCR; TCRdb has only the in-frame clones, and not every one. The sample lists about 2.5 million clones, around 90% seen once, with 0.37% in the top ten. Sequencing was carried out using naive CD4+ T cells from PBMCs. Noted subset: CD45RA+ positively selected. Source of these receptors: a man between 18 and 29 years old in good health. Some clones in this sample may be carry-over from other donors' samples.

The chain has TRBV7-2 and TRBJ2-2, with D unclear. V gave up 6 bases and J gave up 2 bases, with 4 bases separating them. Looked up from germline, CDR1 is SGHTA and CDR2 is FQGNSA. The CDR3 runs to 12 residues. The DNA of the CDR3 is TGTGCCAGCAGTCCAAACACCGGGGAGCTGTTTTTT. It encodes CASSPNTGELFF.

Comment on this clone: The sample has other DNA sequences that encode this CDR3 too. The V gene is TRBV5-1, the J gene TRBJ2-3, with D unclear. This CDR3 has 14 residues. Per germline, CDR1 SGHRS and CDR2 YFSETQ. V was cut by 0 bases and J by 3 bases, with 8 bases left in between. CDR3 region: CASSLGVSTDTQYF. The CDR3 bases are TGCGCCAGCAGCTTGGGAGTAAGTACAGATACGCAGTATTTT.

As regards this clone: Other nucleotide sequences in the sample specify the same CDR3. The chain combines TRBV7-8 with TRBJ1-2; no definite D call. The CDR3 has 13 residues. The germline gives CDR1 SGHVS, CDR2 FQNEAQ. The V gene lost 1 base and the J gene lost 8 bases, with 11 bases spanning the gap. For the CDR3, the DNA is TGTGCCAGCAGCTTAGGACGGGATTACGGCTACACCTTC. Amino acids: CASSLGRDYGYTF.

The V gene is TRBV7-9, the J gene TRBJ2-7; 11 bases are a match to TRBD2. V trimming: 2 bases; J trimming: 2 bases; junction bases outside the gene matches: 2. In germline, CDR1 is SEHNR, CDR2 FQNEAQ (reference sequence). This CDR3 region has 15 residues. In nucleotides, the CDR3 is TGTGCCAGCAGCTTATTACTAGCGGGGGCCTACGAGCAGTACTTC. This gives the protein CASSLLLAGAYEQYF.

The genes are TRBV5-5 and TRBJ2-2; D is unclear. Germline V lookup: CDR1 SGHKS, CDR2 YYEKEE (reference sequence). The CDR3 length is 15 residues. Deletions cut 2 bases from V and 8 bases from J, with 16 bases between. CDR3 protein: CASSLTPSNAGELFF. In nucleotides, the CDR3 is TGTGCCAGCAGCTTAACCCCCTCGAACGCGGGGGAGCTGTTTTTT. The entire variable domain, with the rest obtained from reference TRBV5-5 and TRBJ2-2, is as follows: DAGVTQSPTHLIKTRGQQVTLRCSPISGHKSVSWYQQVLGQGPQFIFQYYEKEERGRGNFPDRFSARQFPNYSSELNVNALLLGDSALYLCASSLTPSNAGELFFGEGSRLTVL.

The genes are TRBV27 and TRBJ2-7, with TRBD2 matching 7 bases. The length of the CDR3 is 15 residues. V lost 0 bases to trimming and J lost 4 bases; unmatched junction nucleotides: 6. Germline V gene data show CDR1 as MNHEY and CDR2 as SMNVEV (reference sequence). The CDR3 protein is CASSLSFGGGYEQYF. In DNA form, the CDR3 reads TGTGCCAGCAGTTTATCGTTTGGGGGAGGGTACGAGCAGTACTTC.

The chain carries TRBV7-2 and TRBJ2-6; D unresolved. Germline V gives CDR1 SGHTA, CDR2 FQGNSA. V lost 4 bases to trimming and J lost 4 bases, with 8 bases between them. This CDR3 has 14 residues. CDR3 sequence: CASSWAAGANVLTF. The CDR3 bases are TGTGCCAGCAGCTGGGCGGCCGGGGCCAACGTCCTGACTTTC.

For this clone: The sample has other DNA sequences that encode this CDR3 too. The rearrangement links TRBV6-1 to TRBJ2-2; the D is unclear. The CDR3 consists of 14 residues. V lost 2 bases and J lost 2, with 6 bases in between. Germline V lookup: CDR1 MNHNS, CDR2 SASEGT. CDR3 amino acids: CASSERTNTGELFF. In nucleotides, the CDR3 is TGTGCCAGCAGTGAAAGGACCAACACCGGGGAGCTGTTTTTT.

Regarding this clone: The DNA is omitted, as the CDR3 cannot be located on it reliably, and the CDR3 follows TCRdb's listing. This chain uses TRBV4-2 with TRBJ2-7; TRBD2 was called by the table and not checked on the DNA. The CDR3 is made up of 14 amino acids, end residues included. CDR1 and CDR2 from the germline V gene are LGHNA and YNFKEQ. This CDR3 reads CASSSSRGTYEQYF.

This clone was detected once. This chain connects TRBV14 to TRBJ2-3; either TRBD1 or TRBD2 may supply D (5 bases each). In germline, CDR1 is SGHDN, CDR2 FVKESK. The V gene lost 1 base and the J gene lost 6 bases, with 17 bases spanning the gap. This CDR3 is 16 amino acids long. CDR3 DNA: TGTGCCAGCAGCCAAGTCCAGCCGGGGACGGCGGATACGCAGTATTTT. This sequence encodes CASSQVQPGTADTQYF.

CDR3 sequence: CASSSPGQGGTGELFF. DNA of the CDR3: TGTGCCAGCAGCTCTCCGGGACAGGGTGGGACCGGGGAGCTGTTTTTT. The gene calls are TRBV7-9 and TRBJ2-2; 9 nucleotides agree with TRBD1. The CDR3 has 16 amino acids. Trimming removed 4 bases from V and 5 bases from J; junction bases left unmatched: 8. The germline gives CDR1 SEHNR, CDR2 FQNEAQ (reference sequence).

This chain uses TRBV7-9 with TRBJ2-1; D is ambiguous. There are 14 residues in the CDR3. Trimming pared 3 bases from V and 1 base from J, leaving 7 bases between. The germline gives CDR1 SEHNR, CDR2 FQNEAQ (reference sequence). The CDR3 sequence is CASSFGISYNEQFF. As DNA, the CDR3 is TGTGCCAGCAGCTTCGGTATTTCCTACAATGAGCAGTTCTTC.

This chain joins TRBV4-2 and TRBJ2-1; 10 positions match TRBD2. V was clipped by 0 bases and J by 4 bases; unmatched bases: 6. This CDR3 is 17 amino acids long. Germline V lookup: CDR1 LGHNA, CDR2 YNFKEQ. CDR3 amino acids: CASSQDLASGGYNEQFF. CDR3 DNA sequence: TGTGCCAGCAGCCAAGATCTAGCTAGCGGGGGATACAATGAGCAGTTCTTC.

This chain links TRBV18 with TRBJ2-3; possible D gene TRBD2, 6 bases. Trimming removed 3 bases from V and 5 bases from J, with 24 bases in between. CDR3 length: 18 amino acids. Germline values: CDR1 KGHSH, CDR2 LQKENI. CDR3 residues: CASSPTSLWSGSRDTQYF. CDR3 in DNA: TGTGCCAGCTCACCCACGTCCCTATGGAGCGGGTCTAGAGATACGCAGTATTTT.

This chain connects TRBV28 to TRBJ2-1; D possibly corresponds to TRBD1 (6 bases). The V and J ends lost 6 bases and 8 bases respectively, with 26 bases between them. There are 17 residues in the CDR3. Germline V lookup: CDR1 MDHEN, CDR2 SYDVKM. CDR3 in amino acids: CASRTGRRSSLLDEQFF. The CDR3 nucleotides are TGTGCCAGCAGGACAGGTCGCCGATCCTCTCTTTTGGATGAGCAGTTCTTC.

Worth noting for this clone: Other DNA sequences within the sample encode an identical CDR3. The chain links TRBV7-9 to TRBJ1-4, with D uncertain. Trimming removed 1 base at V and 3 bases at J, with 6 bases between. The CDR3 is made up of 14 amino acids. The germline gives CDR1 SEHNR, CDR2 FQNEAQ (reference sequence). The DNA of the CDR3 is TGTGCCAGCAGCTTAGAGCGGGCTAATGAAAAACTGTTTTTT. This codes for CASSLERANEKLFF.

CDR3 residues: CASSGGGSEQYF. The DNA of the CDR3 is TGTGCCAGCAGTGGTGGGGGTTCCGAGCAGTACTTC. This chain joins TRBV6-5 and TRBJ2-7, with D possibly called TRBD1 or TRBD2 (5 bases each). CDR1 is MNHEY and CDR2 is SVGAGI in the germline V gene. Deletions cut 5 bases from V and 6 bases from J, with 11 bases between. This CDR3 is built from 12 residues.

The CDR3 here is CAISGTIVAGSNQPQHF. In DNA form, the CDR3 reads TGTGCCATCAGTGGGACTATAGTCGCAGGGAGCAATCAGCCCCAGCATTTT. The chain has TRBV10-3 and TRBJ1-5; TRBD1 is a possible D gene (5 bases). CDR3 length equals 17 residues. Trimming cost V 4 bases and J 1 base, with 17 bases left between them. Germline lookup yields CDR1 ENHRY and CDR2 SYGVKD.

This chain links TRBV4-3 with TRBJ1-4; no definite D call. Trimming took off 4 bases at V and 3 bases at J, with 18 bases between the two ends. The CDR3 runs to 17 residues. CDR1 is LGHNA and CDR2 is YSLEER in the germline V gene. The CDR3 DNA is TGCGCCAGCAGCCCTCGGGCAGCGTCCTCGCCTAATGAAAAACTGTTTTTT. Translated, it gives CASSPRAASSPNEKLFF.

As regards this clone: Distinct nucleotide sequences in the sample also encode this CDR3. The V call is TRBV18, the J call TRBJ1-2, with unresolved D. Trimming removed 3 bases at V and 4 bases at J, with 9 bases between. Germline V gene lookup returns CDR1 KGHSH and CDR2 LQKENI. CDR3 length: 13 residues. CDR3 loop: CASSPDKSYGYTF. The CDR3 coding sequence is TGTGCCAGCTCACCCGATAAGTCCTATGGCTACACCTTC.

This clone occurred once. The gene calls are TRBV9 and TRBJ1-2; D is ambiguous. Germline V gives CDR1 SGDLS, CDR2 YYNGEE. The CDR3 consists of 15 residues. Trimming removed 1 base at V and 0 bases at J, with 10 bases between. CDR3 in DNA: TGTGCCAGCAGCGTATTTTACGAAGCTAACTATGGCTACACCTTC. It is translated as CASSVFYEANYGYTF.

The chain links TRBV10-3 to TRBJ1-5, with D unresolved. CDR1 is ENHRY, CDR2 SYGVKD, per germline. The CDR3 has 16 amino acids. V was pared by 1 base and J by 0 bases, with 10 bases between. The CDR3 sequence: CAISEFRRDSNQPQHF. CDR3 coding DNA: TGTGCCATCAGTGAGTTTCGGAGAGATAGCAATCAGCCCCAGCATTTT.

CDR3 sequence: CASSPRTGDQPQHF. The CDR3, as DNA: TGTGCCAGCTCACCCCGGACAGGGGATCAGCCCCAGCATTTT. The J gene is TRBJ1-5, the V gene TRBV18; 9 bases are a match to TRBD1. CDR1 KGHSH and CDR2 LQKENI come from the germline V gene. V trimming: 3 bases; J trimming: 5 bases; junction bases outside the gene matches: 2. This CDR3 is built from 14 residues. The full variable domain, completed using reference TRBV18 and TRBJ1-5, is NAGVMQNPRHLVRRRGQEARLRCSPMKGHSHVYWYRQLPEEGLKFMVYLQKENIIDESGMPKERFSAEFPKEGPSILRIQQVVRGDSAAYFCASSPRTGDQPQHFGDGTRLSIL.